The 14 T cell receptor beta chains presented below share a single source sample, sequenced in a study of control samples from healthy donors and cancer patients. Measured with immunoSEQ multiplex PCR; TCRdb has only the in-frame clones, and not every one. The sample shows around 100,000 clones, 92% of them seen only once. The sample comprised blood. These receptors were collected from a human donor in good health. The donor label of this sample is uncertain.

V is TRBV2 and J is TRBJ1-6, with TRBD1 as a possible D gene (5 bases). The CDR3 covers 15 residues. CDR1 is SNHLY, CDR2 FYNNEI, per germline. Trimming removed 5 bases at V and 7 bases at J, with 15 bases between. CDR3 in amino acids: CASSTAGGINSPLHF. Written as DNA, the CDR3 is TGTGCCAGCAGTACCGCGGGGGGAATAAATTCACCCCTCCACTTT.

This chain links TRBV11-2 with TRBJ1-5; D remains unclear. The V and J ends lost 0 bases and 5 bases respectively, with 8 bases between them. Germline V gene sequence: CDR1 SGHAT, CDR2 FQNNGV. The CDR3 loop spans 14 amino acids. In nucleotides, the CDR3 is TGTGCCAGCAGCTTAGACACCCTACATCAGCCCCAGCATTTT. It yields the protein CASSLDTLHQPQHF.

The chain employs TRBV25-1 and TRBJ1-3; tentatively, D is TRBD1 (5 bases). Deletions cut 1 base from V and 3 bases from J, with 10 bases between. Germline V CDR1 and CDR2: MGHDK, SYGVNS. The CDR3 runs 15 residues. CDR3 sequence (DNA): TGTGCCAGCAGTGAATCCAGGGTCGGTGGAAACACCATATATTTT. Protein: CASSESRVGGNTIYF.

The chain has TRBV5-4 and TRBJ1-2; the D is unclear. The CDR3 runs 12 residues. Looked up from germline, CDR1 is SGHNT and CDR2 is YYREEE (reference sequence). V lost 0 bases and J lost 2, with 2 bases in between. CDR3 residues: CASSLDNYGYTF. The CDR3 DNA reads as TGTGCCAGCAGCTTGGACAACTATGGCTACACCTTC. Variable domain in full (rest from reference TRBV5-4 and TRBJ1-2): ETGVTQSPTHLIKTRGQQVTLRCSSQSGHNTVSWYQQALGQGPQFIFQYYREEENGRGNFPPRFSGLQFPNYSSELNVNALELDDSALYLCASSLDNYGYTFGSGTRLTVV.

The CDR3 protein is CASNQMGGTDTQYF. The CDR3 bases are TGTGCCAGCAACCAAATGGGGGGCACAGATACGCAGTATTTT. This sequence joins TRBV7-2 and TRBJ2-3; D is possibly TRBD1 or TRBD2 (5 bases each). The CDR3 sequence is 14 residues long. V gave up 7 bases and J gave up 1 base, with 12 bases separating them. CDR1 SGHTA and CDR2 FQGNSA come from the germline V gene.

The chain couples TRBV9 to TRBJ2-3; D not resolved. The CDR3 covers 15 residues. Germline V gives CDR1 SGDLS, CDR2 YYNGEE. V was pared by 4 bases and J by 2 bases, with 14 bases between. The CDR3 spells CASSLRTNPTDTQYF. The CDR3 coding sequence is TGTGCCAGCAGCCTACGGACCAACCCCACAGATACGCAGTATTTT.

The CDR3 DNA is TGTGCCAGCAGCTTGTTTGAAAAACTGTTTTTT. Amino acids: CASSLFEKLFF. J is TRBJ1-4 and V is TRBV5-8; D gene uncertain. The V end lost 1 base, the J end lost 7 bases, and 2 bases lay between the germline ends. This CDR3 has 11 amino acids. Germline loops: CDR1 SGHTS, CDR2 YDEGEE.

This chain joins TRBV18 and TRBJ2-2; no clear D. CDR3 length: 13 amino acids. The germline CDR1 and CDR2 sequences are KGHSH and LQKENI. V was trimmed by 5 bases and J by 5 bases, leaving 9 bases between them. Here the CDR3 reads CASSSDGTGELFF. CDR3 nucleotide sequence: TGTGCCAGCTCATCCGACGGGACCGGGGAGCTGTTTTTT.

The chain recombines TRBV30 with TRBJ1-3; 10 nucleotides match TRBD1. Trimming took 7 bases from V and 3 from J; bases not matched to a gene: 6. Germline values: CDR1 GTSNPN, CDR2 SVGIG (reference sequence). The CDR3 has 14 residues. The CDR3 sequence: CASDGTGVGNTIYF. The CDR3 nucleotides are TGTGCCTCAGACGGGACAGGGGTTGGAAACACCATATATTTT.

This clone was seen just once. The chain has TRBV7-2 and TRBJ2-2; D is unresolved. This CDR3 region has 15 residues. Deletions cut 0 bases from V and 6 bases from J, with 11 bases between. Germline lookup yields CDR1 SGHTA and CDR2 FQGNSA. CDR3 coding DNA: TGTGCCAGCAGCTTAGCAGGGTTTGGTGCCGGGGAGCTGTTTTTT. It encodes CASSLAGFGAGELFF.

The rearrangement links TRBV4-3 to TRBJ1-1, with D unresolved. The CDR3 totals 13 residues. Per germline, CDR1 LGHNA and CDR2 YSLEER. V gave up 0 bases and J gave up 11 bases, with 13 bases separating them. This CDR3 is CASSQDNRGRAFF. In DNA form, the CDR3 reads TGCGCCAGCAGCCAAGATAATAGAGGTAGGGCTTTCTTT.

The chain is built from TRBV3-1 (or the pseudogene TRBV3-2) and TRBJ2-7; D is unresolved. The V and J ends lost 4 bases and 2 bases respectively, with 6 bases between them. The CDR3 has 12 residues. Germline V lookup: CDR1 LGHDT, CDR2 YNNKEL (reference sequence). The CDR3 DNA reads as TGTGCCAGCAGCCGGGCCGCCTACGAGCAGTACTTC. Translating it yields CASSRAAYEQYF.

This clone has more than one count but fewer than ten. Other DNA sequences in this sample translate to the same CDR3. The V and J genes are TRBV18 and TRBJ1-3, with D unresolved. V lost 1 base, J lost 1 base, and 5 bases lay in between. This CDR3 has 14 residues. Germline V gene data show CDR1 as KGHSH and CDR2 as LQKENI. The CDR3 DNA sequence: TGTGCCAGCTCACCACAGGGATCTGGAAACACCATATATTTT. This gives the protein CASSPQGSGNTIYF. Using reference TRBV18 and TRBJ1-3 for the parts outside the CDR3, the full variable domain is NAGVMQNPRHLVRRRGQEARLRCSPMKGHSHVYWYRQLPEEGLKFMVYLQKENIIDESGMPKERFSAEFPKEGPSILRIQQVVRGDSAAYFCASSPQGSGNTIYFGEGSWLTVV.

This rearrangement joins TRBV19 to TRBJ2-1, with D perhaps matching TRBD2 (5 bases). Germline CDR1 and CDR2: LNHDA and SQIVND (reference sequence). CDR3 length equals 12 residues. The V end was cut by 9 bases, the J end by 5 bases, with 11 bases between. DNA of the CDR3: TGTGCCAGCCCTCGGGGTAACAATGAGCAGTTCTTC. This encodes CASPRGNNEQFF. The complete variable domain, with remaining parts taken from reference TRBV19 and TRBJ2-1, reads DGGITQSPKYLFRKEGQNVTLSCEQNLNHDAMYWYRQDPGQGLRLIYYSQIVNDFQKGDIAEGYSVSREKKESFPLTVTSAQKNPTAFYLCASPRGNNEQFFGPGTRLTVL.